A single sample gave rise to the 11 T cell receptor beta chains below, sequenced in a study of neoadjuvant nivolumab and ipilimumab in lung cancer. Sequencing used immunoSEQ multiplex PCR; TCRdb keeps in-frame clones, though not all of them. Seen here are about 18,000 clones, around 86% observed once, and the top ten hold around 2.1%. Sample: peripheral blood, taken before neoadjuvant nivolumab, alone or with ipilimumab. The receptor source for this set is an adult with non-small cell lung cancer.

V gene TRBV7-8 combines with J gene TRBJ1-1; TRBD1 might be the D (5 bases). CDR1 is SGHVS and CDR2 is FQNEAQ in the germline V gene. This CDR3 is built from 17 residues. Trimming took off 5 bases at V and 2 bases at J, with 21 bases between the two ends. The CDR3 is CASSGGQAGGSNTEAFF. CDR3 DNA: TGTGCCAGCAGCGGCGGACAAGCCGGGGGGAGCAACACTGAAGCTTTCTTT. Combining the CDR3 with reference TRBV7-8 and TRBJ1-1 gives the whole variable domain GAGVSQSPRYKVAKRGQDVALRCDPISGHVSLFWYQQALGQGPEFLTYFQNEAQLDKSGLPSDRFFAERPEGSVSTLKIQRTQQEDSAVYLCASSGGQAGGSNTEAFFGQGTRLTVV.

The rearrangement uses TRBV6-1 and TRBJ2-3; 10 bases align to TRBD1. This CDR3 spans 13 amino acids. V gave up 4 bases and J gave up 5 bases; unmatched junction bases: 0. The germline V gene has CDR1 MNHNS and CDR2 SASEGT. CDR3 bases: TGTGCCAGCAGTGGGGACAGGGGAGATACGCAGTATTTT. Amino acids: CASSGDRGDTQYF.

The rearrangement joins TRBV7-9 to TRBJ1-1, with 7 nucleotides matching TRBD1. The CDR3 consists of 14 residues. J was trimmed by 4 bases and V by 5 bases; bases with no gene match: 7. In germline, CDR1 is SEHNR, CDR2 FQNEAQ (reference sequence). The CDR3: CASSQDRVVTEAFF. CDR3 in DNA: TGTGCCAGCAGCCAAGACAGGGTGGTCACTGAAGCTTTCTTT.

This chain joins TRBV30 and TRBJ2-7; TRBD2 is a possible D gene (6 bases). Germline CDR1 reads GTSNPN; CDR2 reads SVGIG (reference sequence). This CDR3 spans 13 amino acids. V lost 1 base and J 4 bases, leaving 11 bases between the germline ends. CDR3 in DNA: TGTGCCTGGAGTGGACTAGGGAGATACGAGCAGTACTTC. Protein product: CAWSGLGRYEQYF.

The CDR3 region is CASRNLGISYEQYF. The CDR3 nucleotides are TGTGCCAGCAGAAACCTAGGGATTTCCTACGAGCAGTACTTC. V gene TRBV2 combines with J gene TRBJ2-7; D is ambiguous. The CDR3 contains 14 residues. Germline assignment: CDR1 SNHLY and CDR2 FYNNEI. V was trimmed by 6 bases and J by 1 base, leaving 13 bases between them.

V usage is TRBV7-9 and J usage is TRBJ1-2; D possibly corresponds to TRBD1 (5 bases). The CDR3 runs to 15 residues. The germline V gene has CDR1 SEHNR and CDR2 FQNEAQ (reference sequence). V dropped 4 bases and J dropped 8 bases, with 20 bases sitting between them. The CDR3 DNA is TGTGCCAGCAGCTCCAGCGGAGGGGAGGGAGGGGGCTACACCTTC. Translation: CASSSSGGEGGGYTF.

This rearrangement joins TRBV6-1 to TRBJ2-7, with D perhaps matching TRBD1 (6 bases). Trimming removed 4 bases from V and 2 bases from J, with 12 bases in between. Germline V CDR1 and CDR2: MNHNS, SASEGT. The CDR3 covers 14 residues. The CDR3 loop reads CASSGQASTYEQYF. The CDR3 coding sequence is TGTGCCAGCAGTGGACAGGCCTCAACCTACGAGCAGTACTTC.

J is TRBJ1-2 and V is TRBV30; TRBD1 is a possible D gene (5 bases). From germline, CDR1 is GTSNPN and CDR2 SVGIG (reference sequence). V was clipped by 4 bases and J by 4 bases, with 13 bases between them. CDR3 length equals 13 residues. The DNA for the CDR3 is TGTGCCTGGATGCCCGTGAGGGGCTATGGCTACACCTTC. This encodes CAWMPVRGYGYTF.

The chain carries TRBV6-5 and TRBJ2-1; perhaps D is TRBD1 or TRBD2 (6 bases each). The CDR3 has 15 amino acids. V lost 2 bases and J 5 bases, leaving 13 bases between the germline ends. CDR1 is MNHEY, CDR2 SVGAGI, per germline. The CDR3 DNA reads TGTGCCAGCAGTTACGAAGGGGGGAAAAACAATGAGCAGTTCTTC. It yields the protein CASSYEGGKNNEQFF.

The chain combines TRBV27 with TRBJ2-7; the D gene is possibly TRBD2 (5 bases). Trimming removed 5 bases at V and 5 bases at J, with 13 bases between. CDR1 is MNHEY, CDR2 SMNVEV, per germline (reference sequence). This CDR3 has 13 amino acids. CDR3 sequence (DNA): TGTGCCAGCAGTCCCGCGGGTACCAACGAGCAGTACTTC. Protein product: CASSPAGTNEQYF.

The chain joins TRBV7-2 to TRBJ2-3; the match to TRBD2 covers 13 bases. This CDR3 contains 16 residues. From germline, CDR1 is SGHTA and CDR2 FQGNSA. Germline trimming cut 5 bases from V and 3 bases from J; bases unmatched to any gene: 5. The CDR3 is CASSTRLAGGTDTQYF. The CDR3 nucleotides are TGTGCCAGCAGCACCCGACTAGCGGGAGGAACAGATACGCAGTATTTT.